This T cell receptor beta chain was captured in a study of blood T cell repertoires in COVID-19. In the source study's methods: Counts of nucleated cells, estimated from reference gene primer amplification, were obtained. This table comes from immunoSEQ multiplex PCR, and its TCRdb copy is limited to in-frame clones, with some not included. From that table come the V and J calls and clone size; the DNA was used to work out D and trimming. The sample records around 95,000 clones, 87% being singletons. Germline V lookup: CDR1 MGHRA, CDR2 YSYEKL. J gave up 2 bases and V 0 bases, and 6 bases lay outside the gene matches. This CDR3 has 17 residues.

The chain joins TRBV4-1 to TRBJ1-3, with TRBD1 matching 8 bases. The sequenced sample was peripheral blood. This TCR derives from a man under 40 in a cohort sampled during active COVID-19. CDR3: CASSQEAGGFTGNTIYF. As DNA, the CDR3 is TGCGCCAGCAGCCAAGAAGCAGGGGGCTTTACTGGAAACACCATATATTTT.